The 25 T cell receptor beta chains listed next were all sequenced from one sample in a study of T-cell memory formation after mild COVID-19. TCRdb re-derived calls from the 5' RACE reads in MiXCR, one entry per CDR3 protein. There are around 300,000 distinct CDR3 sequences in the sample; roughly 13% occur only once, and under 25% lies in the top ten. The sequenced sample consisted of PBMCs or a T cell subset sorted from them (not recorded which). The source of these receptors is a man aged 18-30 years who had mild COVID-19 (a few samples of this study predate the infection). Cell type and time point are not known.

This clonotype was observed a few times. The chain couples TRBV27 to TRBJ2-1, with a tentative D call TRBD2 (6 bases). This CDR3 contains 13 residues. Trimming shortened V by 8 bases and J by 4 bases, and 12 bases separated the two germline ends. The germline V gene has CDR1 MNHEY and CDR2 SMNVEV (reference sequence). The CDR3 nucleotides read TGTGCCAGCCGTCGGGGGTTGTACAATGAGCAGTTCTTC. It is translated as CASRRGLYNEQFF.

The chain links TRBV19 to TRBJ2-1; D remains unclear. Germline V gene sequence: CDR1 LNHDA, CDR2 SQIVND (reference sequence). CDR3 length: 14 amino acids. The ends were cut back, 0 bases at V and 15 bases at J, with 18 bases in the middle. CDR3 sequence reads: CASSIDPGTGWWFF. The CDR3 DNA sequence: TGTGCCAGTAGTATAGATCCCGGAACCGGGTGGTGGTTCTTC.

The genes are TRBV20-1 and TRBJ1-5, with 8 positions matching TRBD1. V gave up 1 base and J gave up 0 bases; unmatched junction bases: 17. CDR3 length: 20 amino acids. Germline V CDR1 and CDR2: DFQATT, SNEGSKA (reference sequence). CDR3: CSARVLRRTGMSPSNQPQHF. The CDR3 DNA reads TGCAGTGCTAGAGTCCTCAGGAGGACAGGGATGTCCCCTAGCAATCAGCCCCAGCATTTT.

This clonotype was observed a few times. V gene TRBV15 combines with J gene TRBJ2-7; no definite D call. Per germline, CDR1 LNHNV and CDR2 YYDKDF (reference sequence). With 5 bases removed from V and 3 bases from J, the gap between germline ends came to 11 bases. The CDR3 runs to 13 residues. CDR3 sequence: CATSRQPNYEQYV. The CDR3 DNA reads TGTGCCACCAGCCGGCAGCCAAACTACGAGCAGTACGTC.

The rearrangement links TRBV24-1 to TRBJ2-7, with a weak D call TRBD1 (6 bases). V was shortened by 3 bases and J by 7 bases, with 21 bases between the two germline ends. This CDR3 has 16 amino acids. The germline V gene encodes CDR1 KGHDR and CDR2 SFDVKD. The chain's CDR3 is CATSDPAGEILGEQYF. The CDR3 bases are TGTGCCACCAGTGATCCCGCAGGGGAGATCCTAGGGGAGCAGTACTTC.

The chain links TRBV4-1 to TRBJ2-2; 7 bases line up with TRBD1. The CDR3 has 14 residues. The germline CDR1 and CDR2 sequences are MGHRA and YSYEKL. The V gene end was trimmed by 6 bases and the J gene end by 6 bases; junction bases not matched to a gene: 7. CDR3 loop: CASRPDRAAGELFF. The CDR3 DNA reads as TGCGCCAGCAGGCCAGACAGGGCCGCCGGGGAGCTGTTTTTT.

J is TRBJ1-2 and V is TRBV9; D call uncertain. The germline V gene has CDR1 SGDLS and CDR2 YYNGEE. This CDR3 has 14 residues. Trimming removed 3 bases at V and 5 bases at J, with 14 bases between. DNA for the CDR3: TGTGCCAGCAGCGCGTACCCGGAGGATTATGGCTACACCTTC. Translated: CASSAYPEDYGYTF.

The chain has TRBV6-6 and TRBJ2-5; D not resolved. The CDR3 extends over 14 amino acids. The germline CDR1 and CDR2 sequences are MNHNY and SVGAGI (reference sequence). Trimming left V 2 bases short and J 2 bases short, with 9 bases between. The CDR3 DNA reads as TGTGCCAGCAGTTACCCCGATGGGCAAGAGACCCAGTACTTC. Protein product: CASSYPDGQETQYF.

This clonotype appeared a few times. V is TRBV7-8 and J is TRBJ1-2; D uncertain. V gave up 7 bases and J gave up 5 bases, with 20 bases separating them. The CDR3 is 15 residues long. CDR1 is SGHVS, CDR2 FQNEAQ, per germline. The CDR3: CASTTIQRKSYGYTF. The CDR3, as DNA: TGTGCCAGCACGACTATACAGCGAAAGTCTTATGGCTACACCTTC.

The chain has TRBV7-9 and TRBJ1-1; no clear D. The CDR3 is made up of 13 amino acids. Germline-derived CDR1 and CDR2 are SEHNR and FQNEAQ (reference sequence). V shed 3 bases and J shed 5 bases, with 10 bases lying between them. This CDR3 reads CASSFPDRTEAFF. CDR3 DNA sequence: TGTGCCAGCAGCTTCCCGGACCGTACTGAAGCTTTCTTT.

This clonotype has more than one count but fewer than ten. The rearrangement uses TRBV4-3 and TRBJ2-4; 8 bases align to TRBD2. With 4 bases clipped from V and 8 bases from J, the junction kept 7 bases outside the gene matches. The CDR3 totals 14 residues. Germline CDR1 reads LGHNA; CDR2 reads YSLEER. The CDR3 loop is CASSLTAGGDIQYF. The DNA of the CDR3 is TGCGCCAGCAGCCTAACGGCGGGGGGAGACATTCAGTACTTC.

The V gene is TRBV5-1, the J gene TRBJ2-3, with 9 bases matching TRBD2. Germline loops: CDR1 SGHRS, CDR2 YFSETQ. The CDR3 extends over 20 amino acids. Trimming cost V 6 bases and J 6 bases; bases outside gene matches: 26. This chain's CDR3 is CASTTTWLSSGASPTDTQYF. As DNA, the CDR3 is TGCGCCAGCACCACAACCTGGCTGTCTAGCGGGGCTTCTCCGACGGATACGCAGTATTTT.

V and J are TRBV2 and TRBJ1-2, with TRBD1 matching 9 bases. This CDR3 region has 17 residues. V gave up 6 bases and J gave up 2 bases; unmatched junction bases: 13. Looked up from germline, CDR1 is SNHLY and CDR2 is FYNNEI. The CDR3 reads CASRPGQGIARNYGYTF. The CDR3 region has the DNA TGTGCCAGCAGACCGGGACAGGGAATCGCAAGGAACTATGGCTACACCTTC.

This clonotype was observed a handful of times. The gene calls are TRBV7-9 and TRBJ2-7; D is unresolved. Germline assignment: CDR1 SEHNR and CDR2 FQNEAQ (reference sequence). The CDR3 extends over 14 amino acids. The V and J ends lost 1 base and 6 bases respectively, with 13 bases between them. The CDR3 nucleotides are TGTGCCAGCAGCTTAGGTGGCCCCCGGTCCGAGCAGTACGTC. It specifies CASSLGGPRSEQYV.

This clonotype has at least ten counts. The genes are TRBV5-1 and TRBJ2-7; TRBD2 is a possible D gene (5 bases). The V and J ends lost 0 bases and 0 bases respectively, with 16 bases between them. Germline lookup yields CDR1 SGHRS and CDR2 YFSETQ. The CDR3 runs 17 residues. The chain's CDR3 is CASSLAGFSEGSYEQYF. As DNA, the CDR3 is TGCGCCAGCAGCTTGGCCGGATTTTCAGAGGGCTCCTACGAGCAGTACTTC.

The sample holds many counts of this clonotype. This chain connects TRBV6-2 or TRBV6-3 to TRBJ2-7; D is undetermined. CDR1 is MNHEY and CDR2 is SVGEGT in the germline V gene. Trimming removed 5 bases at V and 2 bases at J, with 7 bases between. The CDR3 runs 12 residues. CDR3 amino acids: CASSRFPYEQYF. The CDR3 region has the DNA TGTGCCAGCAGTCGTTTTCCCTACGAGCAGTACTTC.

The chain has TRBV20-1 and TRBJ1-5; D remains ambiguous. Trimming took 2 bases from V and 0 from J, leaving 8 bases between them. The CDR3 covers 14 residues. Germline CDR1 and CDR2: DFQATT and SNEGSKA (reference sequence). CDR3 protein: CSARSTHSNQPQHF. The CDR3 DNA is TGCAGTGCTAGAAGCACCCATAGCAATCAGCCCCAGCATTTT.

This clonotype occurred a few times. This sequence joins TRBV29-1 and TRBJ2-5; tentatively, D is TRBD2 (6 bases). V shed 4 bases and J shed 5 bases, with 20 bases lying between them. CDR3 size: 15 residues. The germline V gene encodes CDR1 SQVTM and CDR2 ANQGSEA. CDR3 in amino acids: CSVGGRLVRGETQYF. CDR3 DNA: TGCAGCGTTGGGGGGAGGCTAGTCCGTGGGGAGACCCAGTACTTC.

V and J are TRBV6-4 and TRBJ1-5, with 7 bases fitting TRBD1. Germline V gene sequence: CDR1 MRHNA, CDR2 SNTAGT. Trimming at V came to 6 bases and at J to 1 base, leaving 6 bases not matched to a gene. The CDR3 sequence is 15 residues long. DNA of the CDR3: TGTGCCAGCAGAAAGACAGGGTCGAGCAATCAGCCCCAGCATTTT. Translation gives CASRKTGSSNQPQHF.

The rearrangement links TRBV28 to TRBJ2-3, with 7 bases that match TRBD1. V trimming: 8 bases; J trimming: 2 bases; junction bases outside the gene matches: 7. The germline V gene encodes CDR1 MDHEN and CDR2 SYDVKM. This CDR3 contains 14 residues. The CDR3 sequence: CASAMGQYTDTQYF. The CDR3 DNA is TGTGCCAGCGCGATGGGACAGTACACAGATACGCAGTATTTT.

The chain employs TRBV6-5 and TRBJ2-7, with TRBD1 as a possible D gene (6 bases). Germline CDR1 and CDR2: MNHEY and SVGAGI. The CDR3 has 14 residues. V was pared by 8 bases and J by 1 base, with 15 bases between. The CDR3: CASQRGKGSYEQYV. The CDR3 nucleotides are TGTGCCAGCCAAAGGGGGAAGGGGTCCTACGAGCAGTACGTC.

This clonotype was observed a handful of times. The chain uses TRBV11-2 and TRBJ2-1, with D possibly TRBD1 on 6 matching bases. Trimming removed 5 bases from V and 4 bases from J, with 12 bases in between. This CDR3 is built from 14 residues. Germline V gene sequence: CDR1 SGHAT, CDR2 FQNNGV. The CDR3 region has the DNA TGTGCCAGCAGCCCGGAACAGGGTTACAATGAGCAGTTCTTC. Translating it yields CASSPEQGYNEQFF.

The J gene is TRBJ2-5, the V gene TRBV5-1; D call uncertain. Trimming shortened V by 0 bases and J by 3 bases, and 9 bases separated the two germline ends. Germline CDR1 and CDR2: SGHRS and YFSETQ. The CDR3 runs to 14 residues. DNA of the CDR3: TGCGCCAGCAGCTTGGGACCCGCCAAAGAGACCCAGTACTTC. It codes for CASSLGPAKETQYF.

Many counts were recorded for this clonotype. CDR3: CASSLRSIGYEQYF. The CDR3 nucleotides read TGTGCCAGCAGTTTACGGAGTATCGGTTACGAGCAGTACTTC. The gene calls are TRBV12-3 or TRBV12-4 and TRBJ2-7; D call uncertain. The CDR3 consists of 14 residues. V was cut by 2 bases and J by 4 bases, with 12 bases left in between.

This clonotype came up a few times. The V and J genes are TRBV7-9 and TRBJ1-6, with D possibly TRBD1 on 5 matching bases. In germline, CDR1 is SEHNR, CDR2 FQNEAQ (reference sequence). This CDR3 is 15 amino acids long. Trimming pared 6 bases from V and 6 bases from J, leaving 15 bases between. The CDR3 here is CASSWGTGLNSPLHF. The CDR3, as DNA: TGTGCCAGCAGTTGGGGCACGGGACTTAATTCACCCCTCCACTTT.